The text below deals with one T cell receptor (beta chain). Antigen specificity is unknown. Time point: week 5, during vaccination. Vaccinated patients received 300 ug of mutant IDH1 20-mer peptide per dose, with topical imiquimod. The entry originates in a study of a mutant IDH1 vaccine in newly diagnosed glioma. At the level of the study: Earlier treatment was radiotherapy, temozolomide, or both, with most getting both. General study results and limits: It seemed that pseudoprogression was not linked to changes in the top peripheral T cell clonotypes.

This table comes from immunoSEQ multiplex PCR, and its TCRdb copy is limited to in-frame clones, with some not included. The sample carries 45,000 to 60,000 clones, around 80% recorded once. This TCR came from a man between 50 and 59 years old with glioma. Sequenced material: PBMCs, taken from a glioma patient whose treatment included an IDH1 peptide vaccine.

The CDR3 is CASRGGRGEKLFF. Written as DNA, the CDR3 is TGTGCCAGCAGGGGAGGACGGGGGGAAAAACTGTTTTTT. This rearrangement joins TRBV2 to TRBJ1-4, with D tentatively TRBD1 (5 bases). V was clipped by 6 bases and J by 8 bases, with 13 bases between them. The CDR3 totals 13 residues. Germline loops: CDR1 SNHLY, CDR2 FYNNEI.